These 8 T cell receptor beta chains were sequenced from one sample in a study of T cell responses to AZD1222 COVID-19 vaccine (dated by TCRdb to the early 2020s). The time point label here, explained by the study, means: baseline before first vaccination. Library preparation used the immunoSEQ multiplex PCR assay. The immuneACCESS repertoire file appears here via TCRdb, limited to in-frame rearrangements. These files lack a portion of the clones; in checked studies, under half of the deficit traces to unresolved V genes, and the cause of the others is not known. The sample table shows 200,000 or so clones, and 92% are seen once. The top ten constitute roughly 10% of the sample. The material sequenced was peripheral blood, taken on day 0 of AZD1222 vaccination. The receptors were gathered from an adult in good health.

DNA of the CDR3: TGTGCCAGCAGGACAGGGTATGGCTACACCTTC. Its translation is CASRTGYGYTF. This rearrangement joins TRBV6-5 to TRBJ1-2; 7 bases align to TRBD1. This CDR3 has 11 amino acids. Germline CDR1 is MNHEY and CDR2 is SVGAGI. Trimming took 6 bases from V and 5 from J; bases not matched to a gene: 0.

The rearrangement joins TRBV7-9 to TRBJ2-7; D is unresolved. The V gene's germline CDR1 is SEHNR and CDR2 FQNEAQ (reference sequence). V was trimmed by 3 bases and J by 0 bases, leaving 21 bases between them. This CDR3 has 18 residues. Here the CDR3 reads CASSFGVWPPFGSYEQYF. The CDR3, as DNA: TGTGCCAGCAGCTTTGGGGTCTGGCCACCGTTTGGCTCCTACGAGCAGTACTTC.

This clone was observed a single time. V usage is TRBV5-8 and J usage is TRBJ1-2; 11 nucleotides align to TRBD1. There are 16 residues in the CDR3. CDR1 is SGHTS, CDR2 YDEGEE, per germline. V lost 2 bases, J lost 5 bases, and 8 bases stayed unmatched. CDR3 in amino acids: CASSFGQGASGYGYTF. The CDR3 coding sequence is TGTGCCAGCAGCTTTGGACAGGGGGCCAGTGGGTATGGCTACACCTTC.

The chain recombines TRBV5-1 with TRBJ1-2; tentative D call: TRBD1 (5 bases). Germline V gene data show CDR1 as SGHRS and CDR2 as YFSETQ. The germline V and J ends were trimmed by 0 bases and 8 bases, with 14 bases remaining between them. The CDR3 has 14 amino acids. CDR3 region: CASSLGTGLGGYTF. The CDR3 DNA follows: TGCGCCAGCAGCTTGGGAACAGGATTAGGAGGCTACACCTTC.

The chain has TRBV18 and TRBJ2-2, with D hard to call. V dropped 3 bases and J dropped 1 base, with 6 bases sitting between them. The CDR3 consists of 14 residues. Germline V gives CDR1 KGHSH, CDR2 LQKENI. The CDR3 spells CASSPIQNTGELFF. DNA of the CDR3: TGTGCCAGCTCACCTATACAGAACACCGGGGAGCTGTTTTTT.

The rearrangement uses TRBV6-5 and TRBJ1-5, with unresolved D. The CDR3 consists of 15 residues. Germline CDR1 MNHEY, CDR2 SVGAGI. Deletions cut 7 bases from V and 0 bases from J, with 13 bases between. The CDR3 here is CASTLRADSNQPQHF. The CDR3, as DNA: TGTGCCAGCACCCTCAGAGCGGATAGCAATCAGCCCCAGCATTTT.

Here the CDR3 DNA reads TGTGCCAGTAGTATTGATGCGATGAACTATGGCTACACCTTC. Protein sequence: CASSIDAMNYGYTF. The rearrangement links TRBV19 to TRBJ1-2; D not resolved. The germline V gene encodes CDR1 LNHDA and CDR2 SQIVND (reference sequence). Trimming left V 3 bases short and J 2 bases short, with 10 bases between. The CDR3 totals 14 residues.

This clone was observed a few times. CDR3 sequence: CASSLTGMGGSPLHF. CDR3 bases: TGCGCCAGCAGTCTAACCGGGATGGGTGGTTCACCCCTCCACTTT. The chain uses TRBV4-3 and TRBJ1-6; no clear D. The CDR3 covers 15 residues. Trimming removed 6 bases from V and 9 bases from J, with 18 bases in between. Germline assignment: CDR1 LGHNA and CDR2 YSLEER.